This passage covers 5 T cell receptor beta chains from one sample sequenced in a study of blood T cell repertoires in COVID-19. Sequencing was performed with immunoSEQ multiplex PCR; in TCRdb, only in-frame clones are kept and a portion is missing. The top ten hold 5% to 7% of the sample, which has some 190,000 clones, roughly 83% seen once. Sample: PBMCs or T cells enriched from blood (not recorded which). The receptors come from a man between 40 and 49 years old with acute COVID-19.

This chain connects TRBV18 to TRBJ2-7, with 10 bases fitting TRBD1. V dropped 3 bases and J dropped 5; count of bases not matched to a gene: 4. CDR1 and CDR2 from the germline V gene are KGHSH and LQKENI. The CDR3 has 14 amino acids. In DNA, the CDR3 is TGTGCCAGCTCACCCGGGACAGGGGTTCACGAGCAGTACTTC. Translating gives CASSPGTGVHEQYF.

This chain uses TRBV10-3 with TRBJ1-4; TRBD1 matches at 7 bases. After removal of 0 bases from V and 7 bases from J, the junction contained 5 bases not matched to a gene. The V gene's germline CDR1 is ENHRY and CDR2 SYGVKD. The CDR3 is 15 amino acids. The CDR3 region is CAISESKGAVEKLFF. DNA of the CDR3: TGTGCCATCAGTGAGTCGAAGGGGGCGGTTGAAAAACTGTTTTTT.

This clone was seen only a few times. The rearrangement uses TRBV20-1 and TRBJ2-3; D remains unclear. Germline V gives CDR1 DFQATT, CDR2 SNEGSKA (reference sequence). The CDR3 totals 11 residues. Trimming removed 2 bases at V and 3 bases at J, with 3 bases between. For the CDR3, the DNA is TGCAGTGCTAGATCAACAGATACGCAGTATTTT. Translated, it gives CSARSTDTQYF.

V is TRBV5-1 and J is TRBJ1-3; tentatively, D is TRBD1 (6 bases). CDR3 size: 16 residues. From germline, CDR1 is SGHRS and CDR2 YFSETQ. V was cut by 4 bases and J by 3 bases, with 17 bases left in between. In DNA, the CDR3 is TGCGCCAGCAGCGCCCAAAACAGGGTACATGGAAACACCATATATTTT. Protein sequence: CASSAQNRVHGNTIYF.

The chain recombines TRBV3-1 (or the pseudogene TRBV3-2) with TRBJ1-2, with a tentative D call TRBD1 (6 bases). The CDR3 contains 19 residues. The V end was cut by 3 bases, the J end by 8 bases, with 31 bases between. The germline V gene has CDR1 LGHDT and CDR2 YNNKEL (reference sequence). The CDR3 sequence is CASSQYNAGGLVPRGGYTF. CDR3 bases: TGTGCCAGCAGCCAGTACAATGCGGGGGGCTTAGTTCCACGGGGCGGCTACACCTTC.